Listed below are T cell receptor beta chains from one sample, sequenced in a study of blood T cells in healthy people across ages. Each CDR3 protein is one row after TCRdb ran MiXCR on the 5' RACE reads. The top ten hold approximately 15% of the sample, which has around 870,000 distinct CDR3 sequences, more than 25% seen once. The sequenced material came from blood. Receptors were obtained from a woman aged 80 or over in good health. Both conserved end residues are part of each CDR3. A D gene is named only where the DNA matches it firmly. Expanded clones get a size class; other rows say once, few or many, or leave the size out.

TGTGCCAGCTCACAAAAGGGGTTTCTCAACGAGCAGTACTTC	CASSQKGFLNEQYF	many	TRBV18	TRBJ2-7	NA
TGTGCCAGCATCGACAGGGCTGGGGCCAACGTCCTGACTTTC	CASIDRAGANVLTF	NA	TRBV6-5	TRBJ2-6	TRBD1
TGTGCCAGCAGCTTAGAAGGGCGCTCCTATAATTCACCCCTCCACTTT	CASSLEGRSYNSPLHF	NA	TRBV7-3	TRBJ1-6	NA
TGCAGCGTTGAGGAGTTCGGGGAGCTGTTTTTT	CSVEEFGELFF	many	TRBV29-1	TRBJ2-2	NA
TGTGCCAGCAGCCACTACGGGACAGGGGGCATCAATGAGCAGTTCTTC	CASSHYGTGGINEQFF	NA	TRBV3-1	TRBJ2-1	TRBD1
TGTGCCAGCAGCTTAGATTGGCGATCGAATGGCTACACCTTC	CASSLDWRSNGYTF	many	TRBV7-2	TRBJ1-2	NA
TGTGCCAGCAGACCATCGCGGGTAGAGACCCAGTACTTC	CASRPSRVETQYF	many	TRBV27	TRBJ2-5	NA
TGTGCCAGCTCACCAGTGGAGGGGGACGGGCAGTTCTTC	CASSPVEGDGQFF	NA	TRBV18	TRBJ2-1	NA
TGTGCCAGCAGCTTACGCCGGACAGGGGGCTTCGAGACCCAGTACTTC	CASSLRRTGGFETQYF	many	TRBV7-9	TRBJ2-5	TRBD1
TGTGCCAGCAGCTTGGACAGGGGGAGCACAGATACGCAGTATTTT	CASSLDRGSTDTQYF	many	TRBV5-1	TRBJ2-3	TRBD1
TGTGCCAGCAGCCAATCCGCAGCGGGGGGGCCAGATACGCAGTATTTT	CASSQSAAGGPDTQYF	many	TRBV4-2	TRBJ2-3	TRBD2
TGCAGTGCCCCAGCGCGCGGAACCCAGTACTTC	CSAPARGTQYF	many	TRBV20-1	TRBJ2-4	NA
TGCAGTGCTAGACACCGTATGGGGACTAGCGCACATTCGGATGAGCAGTTCTTC	CSARHRMGTSAHSDEQFF	many	TRBV20-1	TRBJ2-1	TRBD2
TGCAGTGCTTTCGCGGGGGGGGCCCTAGCAGATACGCAGTATTTT	CSAFAGGALADTQYF	NA	TRBV20-1	TRBJ2-3	TRBD2
TGTGCCAGCAGACCAGAAGGTGGTCAGCCCCAGCATTTT	CASRPEGGQPQHF	NA	TRBV27	TRBJ1-5	NA
TGTGCCAGCAGCTTATGGGCCCCAACGACCTTCTATGGCTACACCTTC	CASSLWAPTTFYGYTF	few	TRBV5-5	TRBJ1-2	NA
TGCAGCGTTCAGGGGGGCGGTGGTGGGGCCAACGTCCTGACTTTC	CSVQGGGGGANVLTF	many	TRBV29-1	TRBJ2-6	NA
TGTGCCTGGGACAGGGGTTACGAGCAGTACTTC	CAWDRGYEQYF	NA	TRBV30	TRBJ2-7	TRBD1
TGCAGTGCTAGAGAACTAGCGGGACTAGGAGAGACCCAGTACTTC	CSARELAGLGETQYF	many	TRBV20-1	TRBJ2-5	TRBD2
TGTGCCAGCAGCAAAGAGAAGGGAAGGGGTGGCTACACCTTC	CASSKEKGRGGYTF	NA	TRBV21-1	TRBJ1-2	NA
TGTGCCACCAGTGATTTGCCCAATCAGCCCCAGCATTTT	CATSDLPNQPQHF	many	TRBV24-1	TRBJ1-5	NA
TGTGCCAGCAGGCAGGGGCCAGCTAACTATGGCTACACCTTC	CASRQGPANYGYTF	few	TRBV3-1	TRBJ1-2	NA
TGCAGCGTTGAAGGAACAAGGAGGACTGAAGCTTTCTTT	CSVEGTRRTEAFF	NA	TRBV29-1	TRBJ1-1	NA
TGCAGCACCTTCGGGGGCGCCCACTCTGGGGCCAACGTCCTGACTTTC	CSTFGGAHSGANVLTF	many	TRBV29-1	TRBJ2-6	NA
TGTGCCAGCAGTAAGACCGCACCCGCATGGGGAGAGCAGTTCTTC	CASSKTAPAWGEQFF	NA	TRBV27	TRBJ2-1	NA
TGTGCTAGTGGTAAAGGGGACGGGGACAACGAGCAGTTCTTC	CASGKGDGDNEQFF	NA	TRBV12-5	TRBJ2-1	NA
TGTGCCAGCAGCTTAGGACAGGGGGCGAGGGAGACCCAGTACTTC	CASSLGQGARETQYF	many	TRBV7-6	TRBJ2-5	TRBD1
TGTGCCAGCAGCCGACAGAACGAGCAGTACTTC	CASSRQNEQYF	many	TRBV5-6	TRBJ2-7	NA
TGTGCCAGCAGGGGGGGACTAGCGGGGTCCTACGAGCAGTACTTC	CASRGGLAGSYEQYF	many	TRBV6-6	TRBJ2-7	TRBD2
TGTGCCAGCAGTGGGACGATGTGGAATGAGCAGTTCTTC	CASSGTMWNEQFF	many	TRBV12-3/TRBV12-4	TRBJ2-1	NA
TGCAGTGCTAGATCCGGGACTAGCGGACCTTTGCGGACAGATACGCAGTATTTT	CSARSGTSGPLRTDTQYF	few	TRBV20-1	TRBJ2-3	TRBD2
TGTACCACCAGCAGGGACAGGGGACCCTACGAGCAGTACTTC	CTTSRDRGPYEQYF	NA	TRBV15	TRBJ2-7	TRBD1
TGCGCCAGCAGCGATAGCGGTACCTCAGATACGCAGTATTTT	CASSDSGTSDTQYF	NA	TRBV5-1	TRBJ2-3	NA
TGTGCCAGCAGTTTACGGCTTTCTGGGGCCAACGTCCTGACTTTC	CASSLRLSGANVLTF	many	TRBV12-3/TRBV12-4	TRBJ2-6	NA
TGTGCCAGCAGCCCCTCGGTGGCTAGCGGGAACGAGCAGTACTTC	CASSPSVASGNEQYF	NA	TRBV4-2	TRBJ2-7	TRBD2
TGTGCCACCAGTGATTTTGTTTTGTGTCGGATGAGAGGCTACACCTTC	CATSDFVLCRMRGYTF	NA	TRBV24-1	TRBJ1-2	NA
TGCGCCAGCAGCCCCAGCTTGGGGGGGAATCAGCCCCAGCATTTT	CASSPSLGGNQPQHF	few	TRBV4-3	TRBJ1-5	NA
TGTGCCAGCAGTTTAGGCCCCAGCCTGATTAATGAAAAACTGTTTTTT	CASSLGPSLINEKLFF	few	TRBV12-3/TRBV12-4	TRBJ1-4	NA
TGTGCCAGCAGCACCGGACTGAATCGCGAGACCCAGTACTTC	CASSTGLNRETQYF	NA	TRBV3-1	TRBJ2-5	NA
TGTGCCAGCAGTTTTAAACAGGGACGGGGCAATGAGCAGTTCTTC	CASSFKQGRGNEQFF	NA	TRBV7-2	TRBJ2-1	NA